The rows below give T cell receptor beta chains drawn from one sample of a study of response to subunit inactivated influenza vaccine. Each CDR3 protein is one row after TCRdb ran MiXCR on the RT-PCR reads. The sample has 150,000 to 200,000 distinct CDR3 sequences, roughly 11% seen once. The source was non-naive T cells sorted from PBMCs, collected about 40 days after vaccination. These receptors all stem from a man aged 45-65 years who received an inactivated influenza vaccine. Each CDR3 is given with its conserved first and last residue. Fields, in order: D gene, V gene, clone size, J gene, CDR3 DNA, CDR3 protein. A D gene is named only where the DNA matches it firmly. Part of the rows lack a size; the others show once, few, many or a class for expanded clones.

TRBD2	TRBV27	many	TRBJ2-2	TGTGCCAGCAGACCCACTAGCGGGAGGGCCTTCGGGGAGCTGTTTTTT	CASRPTSGRAFGELFF
.	TRBV7-2	.	TRBJ2-3	TGTGCCAGCAGCCCCCTGTGGGGGAGCACAGATACGCAGTATTTT	CASSPLWGSTDTQYF
.	TRBV20-1	few	TRBJ2-1	TGCAGTGCCCCCCTAATGAGCGCGAGCTCCTACAATGAGCAGTTCTTC	CSAPLMSASSYNEQFF
.	TRBV7-2	few	TRBJ2-1	TGTGCCAGCAGCCTCAGGGGCAGCGCACGGGGCAATGAGCAGTTCTTC	CASSLRGSARGNEQFF
.	TRBV30	few	TRBJ1-2	TGTGCCTGGAGTACGGGGGCTGGGTATGGCTACACCTTC	CAWSTGAGYGYTF
.	TRBV5-1	many	TRBJ2-3	TGCGCCAGCAGCTTGGAGGGAAGAGGGTCTAGCACAGATACGCAGTATTTT	CASSLEGRGSSTDTQYF
TRBD2	TRBV7-9	few	TRBJ2-1	TGTGCCAGCAGCTTAGGCTGGACTAGCGGGAGGAATGAGCAGTTCTTC	CASSLGWTSGRNEQFF
TRBD1	TRBV5-1	.	TRBJ2-5	TGCGCCAGCAGCCCTACAGGGGGCGCCGGGACCCAGTACTTC	CASSPTGGAGTQYF
TRBD2	TRBV20-1	.	TRBJ2-3	TGCAGTGCTAGAGTGCGGGGGGTACTCACAGATACGCAGTATTTT	CSARVRGVLTDTQYF
.	TRBV13	many	TRBJ2-5	TGTGCCAGCAGCTTGACAGGTCTTACCGAGACCCAGTACTTC	CASSLTGLTETQYF
TRBD1	TRBV5-6	.	TRBJ1-1	TGTGCCAGCAGCTCGCCACCCGGGACAGTTAGGCAAGCTTTCTTT	CASSSPPGTVRQAFF
TRBD2	TRBV28	few	TRBJ2-3	TGTGCCAGTCGCTTCGCTCGGGGGGGAGGCACAGATACGCAGTATTTT	CASRFARGGGTDTQYF
.	TRBV7-2	many	TRBJ1-2	TGTGCCAGCAGCTTAGCGCTAGGGGGGGACTATGGCTACACCTTC	CASSLALGGDYGYTF
.	TRBV7-2	many	TRBJ1-3	TGTGCCAGCAGCTCAGATCCCTCTGGAAACACCATATATTTT	CASSSDPSGNTIYF
.	TRBV3-1	.	TRBJ2-2	TGTGCCAGCAGCCAAGGGGTAGCCCGCACCGGGGAGCTGTTTTTT	CASSQGVARTGELFF
TRBD2	TRBV3-1	.	TRBJ2-2	TGTGCCAGCAGCCTTCCGGGGACTAGCGTTACCGGGGAGCTGTTTTTT	CASSLPGTSVTGELFF
.	TRBV7-2	.	TRBJ2-7	TGTGCCAGCAGCCTACAGGGCCACCCCTCCTACGAGCAGTACTTC	CASSLQGHPSYEQYF
.	TRBV19	few	TRBJ1-1	TGTGCCAGTAGTATGCCGGGACATGTGAACACTGAAGCTTTCTTT	CASSMPGHVNTEAFF
.	TRBV12-3/TRBV12-4	many	TRBJ1-1	TGTGCCAGCAGCCAAGCGGAGAAAGCTTTCTTT	CASSQAEKAFF
.	TRBV10-3	many	TRBJ2-7	TGTGCCATCAGTGAGAGCCTCTACGAGCAGTACTTC	CAISESLYEQYF
.	TRBV15	many	TRBJ1-5	TGTGCCACCAGCAGAGATAAGGGGAACAATCAGCCCCAGCATTTT	CATSRDKGNNQPQHF
.	TRBV12-3/TRBV12-4	many	TRBJ1-5	TGTGCCAGCAGTTTAAATGAAGGTCAGCCCCAGCATTTT	CASSLNEGQPQHF
TRBD2	TRBV4-2	many	TRBJ2-3	TGTGCCAGCAGCCAAGAAGGACTAGCGGGGGGGCCAGATACGCAGTATTTT	CASSQEGLAGGPDTQYF
.	TRBV28	.	TRBJ1-3	TGTGCCAGCAGCCTACAGGGAAGAAACACCATATATTTT	CASSLQGRNTIYF
TRBD2	TRBV5-1	few	TRBJ2-7	TGCGCCAGCAGCTTGTGGACTAGCGGGGAGCAGTACTTC	CASSLWTSGEQYF
.	TRBV6-5	few	TRBJ1-4	TGTGCCAGCAGTTATTCTCGCCCCTCTGACGAAAAACTGTTTTTT	CASSYSRPSDEKLFF
TRBD2	TRBV12-3/TRBV12-4	.	TRBJ2-7	TGTGCCAGCAGCCCTCGACGGTCTAGCGGGAGCTACGAGCAGTACTTC	CASSPRRSSGSYEQYF
TRBD1	TRBV7-9	few	TRBJ2-7	TGTGCCAGCAGCCCCGGGCGCAGGGGGTCCTACGAGCAGTACTTC	CASSPGRRGSYEQYF
.	TRBV28	.	TRBJ1-3	TGTGCCAGCAGCCGTTGGAGCAACACCATATATTTT	CASSRWSNTIYF
.	TRBV4-2	few	TRBJ2-1	TGTGCCAGCAGCCAAGATTTGGCGACAGGTTACAATGAGCAGTTCTTC	CASSQDLATGYNEQFF
.	TRBV7-2	many	TRBJ2-1	TGTGCCAGCAGCTTAGACGGATCCTACAATGAGCAGTTCTTC	CASSLDGSYNEQFF
.	TRBV7-8	.	TRBJ1-1	TGTGCCAGCAGCCTCATGGCCATGAACACTGAAGCTTTCTTT	CASSLMAMNTEAFF
TRBD2	TRBV27	few	TRBJ2-1	TGTGCCAGCAGTTTTAGGTTTAGCGGGGGGGCAAATGAGCAGTTCTTC	CASSFRFSGGANEQFF
TRBD1	TRBV2	.	TRBJ2-6	TGTGCCAGCAGTTCGACAGGGTACGGGGCCAACGTCCTGACTTTC	CASSSTGYGANVLTF
.	TRBV20-1	.	TRBJ1-5	TGCAGTGCTAGAGGAGAGTCAAATCACCCCCAGCATTTT	CSARGESNHPQHF
.	TRBV20-1	few	TRBJ2-3	TGCAGTGCTATTGGGGAAACAGGTACAGATACGCAGTATTTT	CSAIGETGTDTQYF
TRBD2	TRBV7-8	few	TRBJ2-3	TGTGCCAGCAGCTCGGACGGGACTAGCGGGAGTTATTTT	CASSSDGTSGSYF
TRBD2	TRBV20-1	few	TRBJ2-7	TGCAGTGCGGGGACTAGCGGTAACTACGAGCAGTACTTC	CSAGTSGNYEQYF
.	TRBV3-1	.	TRBJ2-7	TGTGCCAGCAGCGATTTGAGCGGCCGCCTTACCTACGAGCAGTACTTC	CASSDLSGRLTYEQYF
.	TRBV2	.	TRBJ2-1	TGTGCCAGCACACTGGTCCCGACGAATGAGCAGTTCTTC	CASTLVPTNEQFF
TRBD2	TRBV9	few	TRBJ2-7	TGTGCCAGCAGCGTAGACGGTAGCGGGCTTTACGAGCAGTACTTC	CASSVDGSGLYEQYF
TRBD1	TRBV6-1	.	TRBJ2-2	TGTGCCAGCAGTGAAAGGACAGGGGGCGGGGAGCTGTTTTTT	CASSERTGGGELFF
TRBD1	TRBV28	few	TRBJ2-3	TGTGCCGGATCGAGGACAGGGTACTCCACAGATACGCAGTATTTT	CAGSRTGYSTDTQYF
TRBD1	TRBV4-3	few	TRBJ2-3	TGCGCCAGCAGCCAAGATTTAGGGGGTAGGGGGGACAGGGCACTAGATACGCAGTATTTT	CASSQDLGGRGDRALDTQYF
.	TRBV7-8	.	TRBJ1-6	TGTGCCAGCAGCTTATCTCCCCTGGGGAATTCACCCCTCCACTTT	CASSLSPLGNSPLHF
.	TRBV6-1	.	TRBJ1-1	TGTGCCAGCAAGCCGGGACCCTCAACTGAAGCTTTCTTT	CASKPGPSTEAFF
.	TRBV27	many	TRBJ2-7	TGTGCCAGCAGTCCTTCAGCACCCCCGAACTACGAGCAGTACTTC	CASSPSAPPNYEQYF
.	TRBV12-3/TRBV12-4	many	TRBJ1-1	TGTGCCAGCAGTTTCAGCGGCGGGAACACTGAAGCTTTCTTT	CASSFSGGNTEAFF
.	TRBV5-1	few	TRBJ1-5	TGCGCCAGCAGCTTGGCTCCTTCGGGGAGTCAGCCCCAGCATTTT	CASSLAPSGSQPQHF
.	TRBV7-2	many	TRBJ1-2	TGTGCCAGCAGCTTAGAACCAGGGGTGAGCGGCTATGGCTACACCTTC	CASSLEPGVSGYGYTF
TRBD2	TRBV6-1	.	TRBJ2-1	TGTGCCAGCAGTGAAGTGGCTAGCGGGAGCAATGAGCAGTTCTTC	CASSEVASGSNEQFF
.	TRBV6-6	.	TRBJ1-5	TGTGCCAGCGAACGACAAGATCAGCCCCAGCATTTT	CASERQDQPQHF
.	TRBV29-1	.	TRBJ1-2	TGCAGCGTTGAAGATAGGAACTATGGCTACACCTTC	CSVEDRNYGYTF
TRBD1	TRBV10-3	few	TRBJ2-1	TGTGCCATCGGGGAGACAGGGACTGAGCAGTTCTTC	CAIGETGTEQFF
TRBD2	TRBV19	few	TRBJ2-7	TGTGCCAGTAGTATCTCCGGACTAGCTGGCGAGCAGTACTTC	CASSISGLAGEQYF
.	TRBV12-3/TRBV12-4	many	TRBJ1-2	TGTGCCAGCACCCCGGACGGAGTTTATGGCTACACCTTC	CASTPDGVYGYTF
.	TRBV12-3/TRBV12-4	many	TRBJ1-1	TGTGCCAGCAGGAGAAGGGACCTGAACACTGAAGCTTTCTTT	CASRRRDLNTEAFF
.	TRBV7-9	.	TRBJ1-1	TGTGCCAGCAGCGGAACGAACACTGAAGCTTTCTTT	CASSGTNTEAFF
TRBD1	TRBV4-2	few	TRBJ1-1	TGTGCCAGCAGCCCTCTCTGGACAGGGAAGACTGAAGCTTTCTTT	CASSPLWTGKTEAFF
TRBD1	TRBV20-1	few	TRBJ1-6	TGCAGTGCTAGAGCGACAGGGAATAATTCACCCCTCCACTTT	CSARATGNNSPLHF